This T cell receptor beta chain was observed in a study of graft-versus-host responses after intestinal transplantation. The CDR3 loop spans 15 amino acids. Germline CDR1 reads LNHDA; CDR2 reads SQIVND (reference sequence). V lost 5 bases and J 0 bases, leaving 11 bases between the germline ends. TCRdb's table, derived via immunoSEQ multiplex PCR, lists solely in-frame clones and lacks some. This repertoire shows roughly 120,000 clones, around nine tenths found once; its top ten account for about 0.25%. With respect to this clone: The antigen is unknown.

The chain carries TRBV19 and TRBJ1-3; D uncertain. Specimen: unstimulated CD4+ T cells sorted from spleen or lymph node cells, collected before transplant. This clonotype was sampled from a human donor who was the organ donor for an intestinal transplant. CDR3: CASSPTASSGNTIYF. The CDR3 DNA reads TGTGCCAGTAGTCCCACAGCCAGCTCTGGAAACACCATATATTTT.